What follows are 6 T cell receptor beta chains derived from one specimen sequenced in a study of blood T cell repertoires in COVID-19 (dated by TCRdb to 2018 to 2020). To prepare the library, the immunoSEQ multiplex PCR assay was applied. Imported from immuneACCESS, the table was reduced by TCRdb to in-frame sequences with V and J called. These copies leave out some clones; in studies compared against another copy, an unresolved V gene accounts for under half, and the cause of the remainder is not known. The sample table lists some 70,000 clones, roughly four fifths of them with a count of one. Approximately 40% of the sample goes to the ten largest clones. Sequences were obtained from peripheral blood. These receptors came from a man older than 75 with acute or convalescent COVID-19.

The CDR3 nucleotides are TGCGCCAGCAGCTTCATATCTAGCGGGGGTGAGACCCAGTACTTC. Translation: CASSFISSGGETQYF. The genes are TRBV5-1 and TRBJ2-5; 10 bases line up with TRBD2. Germline trimming cut 2 bases from V and 5 bases from J; bases unmatched to any gene: 6. The CDR3 has 15 amino acids. The V gene's germline CDR1 is SGHRS and CDR2 YFSETQ. Drawing the rest from reference TRBV5-1 and TRBJ2-5, the complete variable domain is KAGVTQTPRYLIKTRGQQVTLSCSPISGHRSVSWYQQTPGQGLQFLFEYFSETQRNKGNFPGRFSGRQFSNSRSEMNVSTLELGDSALYLCASSFISSGGETQYFGPGTRLLVL.

The genes are TRBV28 and TRBJ1-5, with 9 nucleotides matching TRBD1. Looked up from germline, CDR1 is MDHEN and CDR2 is SYDVKM. The CDR3 loop spans 15 amino acids. With V trimmed by 5 bases and J by 2 bases, 4 bases remained unmatched. The CDR3 reads CASSKGQGGNQPQHF. The DNA of the CDR3 is TGTGCCAGCAGTAAGGGACAGGGTGGCAATCAGCCCCAGCATTTT.

The chain is built from TRBV7-2 and TRBJ2-7; D perhaps matches TRBD2 (6 bases). The V gene lost 4 bases and the J gene lost 5 bases, with 18 bases spanning the gap. Germline V gives CDR1 SGHTA, CDR2 FQGNSA. There are 15 residues in the CDR3. The CDR3, as DNA: TGTGCCAGCAGCTCTCAAGAACTAGCTACCCACGAGCAGTACTTC. Translating it yields CASSSQELATHEQYF.

The chain is built from TRBV28 and TRBJ1-3; 8 bases are shared with TRBD1. The CDR3 is made up of 16 amino acids. The V gene's germline CDR1 is MDHEN and CDR2 SYDVKM. V lost 6 bases, J lost 4 bases, and 11 bases stayed unmatched. The CDR3 DNA sequence: TGTGCCAGCAGCCTACCCACCCAGGGGGCGGGAAACACCATATATTTT. Its protein product is CASSLPTQGAGNTIYF.

This clone was recorded once. The CDR3 sequence: CASSEAGGNYEQYF. CDR3 sequence (DNA): TGTGCCAGCAGTGAAGCGGGCGGGAACTACGAGCAGTACTTC. V is TRBV6-1 and J is TRBJ2-7; the D gene is possibly TRBD2 (6 bases). Germline V gene lookup returns CDR1 MNHNS and CDR2 SASEGT. V lost 0 bases, J lost 3 bases, and 9 bases lay in between. This CDR3 comprises 14 residues.

V usage is TRBV5-1 and J usage is TRBJ2-2; tentative D call: TRBD1 (6 bases). Germline CDR1 and CDR2: SGHRS and YFSETQ. Trimming shortened V by 0 bases and J by 7 bases, and 10 bases separated the two germline ends. This CDR3 region has 14 residues. The CDR3: CASSLAVGGGELFF. CDR3 DNA sequence: TGCGCCAGCAGCTTGGCCGTAGGGGGCGGGGAGCTGTTTTTT. Variable domain in full (rest from reference TRBV5-1 and TRBJ2-2): KAGVTQTPRYLIKTRGQQVTLSCSPISGHRSVSWYQQTPGQGLQFLFEYFSETQRNKGNFPGRFSGRQFSNSRSEMNVSTLELGDSALYLCASSLAVGGGELFFGEGSRLTVL.